Reported below is one T cell receptor beta chain. The source of the sample is a study of tumor-infiltrating lymphocytes in oesophageal squamous cell carcinoma. TCRdb recomputed calls from the PCR reads with MiXCR, one row per CDR3 protein. The table lists about 11,000 distinct CDR3 sequences, around half of them singletons, with around 25% in the top ten. Germline lookup yields CDR1 SGHTA and CDR2 FQGTGA. The CDR3 consists of 15 residues. The origin of this receptor is a male donor with esophageal squamous cell carcinoma. Source material: esophageal tumor tissue. This chain uses TRBV7-3 with TRBJ2-3; TRBD1 matches at 8 bases. The J call may be mistaken, given a closer DNA end match to TRBJ2-7. DNA for the CDR3: TGTGCCAGCAGCCCAACCGGGACAGGCGCGAATGAGCAGTACTTC. It is translated as CASSPTGTGANEQYF.